This T cell receptor (beta chain) was identified in a study of blood T cell repertoires in COVID-19. Study members were between about 18 and 100 years old and lived in around 24 US regions. This CDR3 has 14 amino acids. Germline V CDR1 and CDR2: MGHDK, SYGVNS. Trimming cost V 6 bases and J 1 base, with 12 bases left between them. Produced via immunoSEQ multiplex PCR; TCRdb's table is partial and in-frame only. Among roughly 220,000 clones listed, roughly 89% were seen once. This clone was observed a few times. J is TRBJ1-1 and V is TRBV25-1; D unresolved. This receptor was taken from a man aged 25-45 years who had been exposed to COVID-19. The sample taken for sequencing was PBMCs or T cells enriched from blood (not recorded which). In DNA, the CDR3 is TGTGCCAGCAGGCTCACGGGATCGAACACTGAAGCTTTCTTT. Translation gives CASRLTGSNTEAFF.